These 20 T cell receptor beta chains originate from one sample sequenced in a study of response to subunit inactivated influenza vaccine. TCRdb passed the RT-PCR reads through MiXCR, listing each CDR3 protein once. The top ten hold 7.5% to 9% of the sample, which has about 650,000 distinct CDR3 sequences, 13% to 15% seen once. This material consisted of PBMCs from blood, taken roughly 15 days before vaccination. Receptors originate from a man in his fifties or sixties who received an inactivated influenza vaccine.

The chain combines TRBV6-1 with TRBJ1-5, with 8 bases fitting TRBD1. Germline CDR1 reads MNHNS; CDR2 reads SASEGT. V dropped 4 bases and J dropped 6; count of bases not matched to a gene: 8. The CDR3 has 15 residues. CDR3 nucleotide sequence: TGTGCCAGCAGTGTAAGCGGGACAGGAGTTCAGCCCCAGCATTTT. Its translation is CASSVSGTGVQPQHF.

This clonotype occurred a few times. This chain connects TRBV4-3 to TRBJ2-4; 9 positions agree with TRBD1. Germline V CDR1 and CDR2: LGHNA, YSLEER. V lost 4 bases and J lost 3; bases outside the gene matches: 10. This CDR3 contains 17 residues. The CDR3 DNA reads TGCGCCAGCAGCCCAGTACAGGGGGCATTGGGCAAAAACATTCAGTACTTC. It yields the protein CASSPVQGALGKNIQYF.

The chain joins TRBV19 to TRBJ1-1; no clear D. Germline lookup yields CDR1 LNHDA and CDR2 SQIVND (reference sequence). The CDR3 covers 14 residues. The V and J ends lost 5 bases and 1 base respectively, with 11 bases between them. The CDR3 sequence: CASSGGLTNTEAFF. CDR3 bases: TGTGCCAGTAGTGGCGGACTAACGAACACTGAAGCTTTCTTT.

This clonotype has a count of ten or more. This sequence joins TRBV7-9 and TRBJ1-1; D is possibly TRBD1 (5 bases). Germline V CDR1 and CDR2: SEHNR, FQNEAQ (reference sequence). CDR3 length: 13 residues. The V end was cut by 4 bases, the J end by 8 bases, with 14 bases between. CDR3 loop: CASSSMVGGEAFF. Written as DNA, the CDR3 is TGTGCCAGCAGCTCAATGGTCGGGGGAGAAGCTTTCTTT.

This clonotype was found a few times. The chain links TRBV25-1 to TRBJ2-3; TRBD2 aligns across 7 bases. J was trimmed by 2 bases and V by 8 bases; bases with no gene match: 4. The CDR3 contains 13 residues. CDR1 and CDR2 (germline): MGHDK, SYGVNS. CDR3 loop: CASERDYTDTQYF. For the CDR3, the DNA is TGTGCCAGCGAGAGGGACTACACAGATACGCAGTATTTT.

This chain joins TRBV12-3 or TRBV12-4 and TRBJ2-1; D gene uncertain. V lost 6 bases to trimming and J lost 9 bases, with 9 bases between them. The CDR3 has 11 amino acids. The chain's CDR3 is CASRTLGEQFF. For the CDR3, the DNA is TGTGCCAGCAGGACTCTGGGTGAGCAGTTCTTC.

CDR3 sequence: CASSYSASGRIGELFF. The CDR3, as DNA: TGTGCCAGCAGTTACTCGGCTAGCGGGAGGATCGGGGAGCTGTTTTTT. This chain connects TRBV6-2 or TRBV6-3 to TRBJ2-2, with 11 bases that match TRBD2. The CDR3 extends over 16 amino acids. CDR1 is MNHEY, CDR2 SVGEGT, per germline. With V trimmed by 0 bases and J by 7 bases, 4 bases remained unmatched.

This chain uses TRBV28 with TRBJ2-5, with D perhaps matching TRBD1 or TRBD2 (5 bases each). The CDR3 has 14 residues. The V end lost 7 bases, the J end lost 4 bases, and 16 bases lay between the germline ends. Germline V gene data show CDR1 as MDHEN and CDR2 as SYDVKM. The CDR3 reads CASIPGAQRETQYF. In DNA form, the CDR3 reads TGTGCCAGCATCCCCGGGGCGCAGAGAGAGACCCAGTACTTC.

The chain combines TRBV4-3 with TRBJ2-2; D uncertain. Trimming stripped 0 bases from V and 1 base from J, with 6 bases between. CDR1 and CDR2 (germline): LGHNA, YSLEER. This CDR3 spans 15 amino acids. The CDR3 sequence: CASSQDHGNTGELFF. The CDR3 region has the DNA TGCGCCAGCAGCCAAGATCACGGGAACACCGGGGAGCTGTTTTTT.

The chain combines TRBV20-1 with TRBJ2-1; the D is unclear. The CDR3 has 12 amino acids. Germline V gene data show CDR1 as DFQATT and CDR2 as SNEGSKA (reference sequence). V dropped 7 bases and J dropped 2 bases, with 9 bases sitting between them. The CDR3 reads CSVRATYNEQFF. The CDR3 DNA is TGCAGTGTTAGGGCCACCTACAATGAGCAGTTCTTC.

A few counts support this clonotype. In DNA form, the CDR3 reads TGTGCCAGCAGTTATAGTGTCCCCACCGGGGAGCTGTTTTTT. It codes for CASSYSVPTGELFF. The chain recombines TRBV6-5 with TRBJ2-2; D is undetermined. The CDR3 consists of 14 residues. Deletions cut 3 bases from V and 4 bases from J, with 9 bases between. In germline, CDR1 is MNHEY, CDR2 SVGAGI.

This clonotype was observed a few times. The chain uses TRBV7-2 and TRBJ2-5; TRBD1 agrees at 7 bases. Germline CDR1 SGHTA, CDR2 FQGNSA. This CDR3 has 13 residues. Trimming took 6 bases from V and 5 from J; bases not matched to a gene: 6. The CDR3 here is CASSYDREETQYF. CDR3 nucleotide sequence: TGTGCCAGCAGTTACGACAGGGAGGAGACCCAGTACTTC.

This clonotype showed up just a few times. In DNA form, the CDR3 reads TGTGCCAGCAGCTTATTGGTTGGGGGGGCTGAAGCTTTCTTT. This sequence encodes CASSLLVGGAEAFF. The J gene is TRBJ1-1, the V gene TRBV11-2, with a tentative D call TRBD1 (5 bases). Looked up from germline, CDR1 is SGHAT and CDR2 is FQNNGV. Trimming shortened V by 2 bases and J by 6 bases, and 13 bases separated the two germline ends. This CDR3 is 14 amino acids long.

This clonotype was recorded at least ten times. The gene calls are TRBV29-1 and TRBJ2-1; D unclear. Germline-derived CDR1 and CDR2 are SQVTM and ANQGSEA. This CDR3 has 14 residues. The V end lost 4 bases, the J end lost 3 bases, and 13 bases lay between the germline ends. The CDR3 bases are TGCAGCGTTGTCGGCTTACAAGACTACAATGAGCAGTTCTTC. It codes for CSVVGLQDYNEQFF.

This clonotype was counted a few times. The chain employs TRBV15 and TRBJ2-1, with D perhaps given as TRBD1 or TRBD2 (6 bases each). Germline CDR1 reads LNHNV; CDR2 reads YYDKDF (reference sequence). The CDR3 has 15 amino acids. Trimming stripped 6 bases from V and 3 bases from J, with 15 bases between. The CDR3 bases are TGTGCCACCAGGGGGGGCAGGGAAATCTACAATGAGCAGTTCTTC. Its translation is CATRGGREIYNEQFF.

The chain is built from TRBV4-1 and TRBJ2-7, with D possibly being TRBD1 (6 bases). The CDR3 consists of 15 residues. CDR1 MGHRA and CDR2 YSYEKL come from the germline V gene. V was cut by 2 bases and J by 3 bases, with 14 bases left in between. The CDR3, as DNA: TGCGCCAGCAGCCAAACCGGGACACAGTTCTACGAGCAGTACTTC. Encoded protein: CASSQTGTQFYEQYF.

The chain carries TRBV20-1 and TRBJ2-1; 11 bases map to TRBD2. The germline V gene encodes CDR1 DFQATT and CDR2 SNEGSKA (reference sequence). V gave up 3 bases and J gave up 4 bases; unmatched junction bases: 5. The CDR3 spans 15 residues. For the CDR3, the DNA is TGCAGTGCTAGCCGGACTAGCGGGCGGTACAATGAGCAGTTCTTC. Translated, it gives CSASRTSGRYNEQFF.

V and J are TRBV24-1 and TRBJ2-7; the match to TRBD2 covers 9 bases. This CDR3 spans 13 amino acids. Losses at the gene ends were 4 bases for V and 9 bases for J; bases not matched to a gene: 6. Per the germline V gene, CDR1 is KGHDR and CDR2 is SFDVKD. The CDR3 loop is CATSDPSGRRQYF. The CDR3, as DNA: TGTGCCACCAGTGACCCCAGCGGGAGGAGGCAGTACTTC.

The J gene is TRBJ2-2, the V gene TRBV6-2 or TRBV6-3; D not certain. The germline V gene has CDR1 MNHEY and CDR2 SVGEGT. Between the trimmed V and J ends, which lost 7 bases and 4 bases, there was a span of 10 bases. This CDR3 has 13 amino acids. CDR3 in DNA: TGTGCCAGCACCGGGCTTTCCACCGGGGAGCTGTTTTTT. Protein product: CASTGLSTGELFF.

In this sample, this clonotype turned up many times. The chain recombines TRBV3-1 with TRBJ2-7, with TRBD2 as a possible D gene (6 bases). The length of the CDR3 is 13 residues. V lost 2 bases, J lost 3 bases, and 8 bases lay in between. Germline V gene data show CDR1 as LGHDT and CDR2 as YNNKEL (reference sequence). CDR3 residues: CASSQSGGYEQYF. DNA of the CDR3: TGTGCCAGCAGCCAATCCGGGGGCTACGAGCAGTACTTC.